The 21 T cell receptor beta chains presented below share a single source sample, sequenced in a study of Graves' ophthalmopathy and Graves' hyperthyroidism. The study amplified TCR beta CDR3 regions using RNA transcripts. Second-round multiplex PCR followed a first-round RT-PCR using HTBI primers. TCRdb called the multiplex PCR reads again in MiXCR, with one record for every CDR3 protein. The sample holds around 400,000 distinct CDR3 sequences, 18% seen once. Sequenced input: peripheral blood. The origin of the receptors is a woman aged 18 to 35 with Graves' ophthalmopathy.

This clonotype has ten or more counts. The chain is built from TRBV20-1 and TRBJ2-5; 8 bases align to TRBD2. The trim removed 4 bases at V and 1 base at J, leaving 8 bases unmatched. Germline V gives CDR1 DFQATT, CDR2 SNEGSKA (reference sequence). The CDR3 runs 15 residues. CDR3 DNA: TGCAGTGCTACTACCCTAGCGGGCGCCCAAGAGACCCAGTACTTC. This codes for CSATTLAGAQETQYF.

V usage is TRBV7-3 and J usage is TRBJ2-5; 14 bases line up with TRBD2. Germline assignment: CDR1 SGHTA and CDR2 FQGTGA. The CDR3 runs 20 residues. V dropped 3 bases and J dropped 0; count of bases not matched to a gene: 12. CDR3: CASSFTTPGLAGGHQETQYF. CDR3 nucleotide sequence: TGTGCCAGCAGCTTCACCACCCCCGGACTAGCGGGAGGACACCAAGAGACCCAGTACTTC.

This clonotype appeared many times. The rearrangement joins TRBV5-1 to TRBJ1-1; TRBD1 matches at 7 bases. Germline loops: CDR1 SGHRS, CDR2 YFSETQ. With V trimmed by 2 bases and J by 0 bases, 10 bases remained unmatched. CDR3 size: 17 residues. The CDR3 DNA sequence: TGCGCCAGCAGCTTCCTCAGGGGGGGAAATATGAACACTGAAGCTTTCTTT. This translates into CASSFLRGGNMNTEAFF.

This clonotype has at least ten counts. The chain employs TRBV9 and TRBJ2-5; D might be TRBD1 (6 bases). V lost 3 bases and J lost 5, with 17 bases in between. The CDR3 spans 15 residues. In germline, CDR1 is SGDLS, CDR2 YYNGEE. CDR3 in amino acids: CASSATGFRGETQYF. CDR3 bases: TGTGCCAGCAGCGCAACAGGGTTTCGAGGGGAGACCCAGTACTTC.

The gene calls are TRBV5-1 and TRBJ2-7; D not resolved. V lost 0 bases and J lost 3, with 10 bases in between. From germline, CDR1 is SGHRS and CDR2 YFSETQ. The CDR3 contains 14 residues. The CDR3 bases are TGCGCCAGCAGCTTGGACCTTACTATCTACGAGCAGTACTTC. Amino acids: CASSLDLTIYEQYF.

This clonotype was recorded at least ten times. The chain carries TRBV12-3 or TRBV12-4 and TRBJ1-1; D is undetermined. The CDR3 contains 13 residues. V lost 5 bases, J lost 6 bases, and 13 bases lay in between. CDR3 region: CASSRDPWAEAFF. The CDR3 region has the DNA TGTGCCAGCAGTAGGGATCCTTGGGCTGAAGCTTTCTTT.

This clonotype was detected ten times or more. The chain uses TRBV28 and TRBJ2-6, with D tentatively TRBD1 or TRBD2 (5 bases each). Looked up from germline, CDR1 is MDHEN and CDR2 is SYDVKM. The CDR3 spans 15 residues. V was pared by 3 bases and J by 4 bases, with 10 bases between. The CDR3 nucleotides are TGTGCCAGCAGTTTTGGGGGATCCGGGGCCAACGTCCTGACTTTC. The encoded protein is CASSFGGSGANVLTF.

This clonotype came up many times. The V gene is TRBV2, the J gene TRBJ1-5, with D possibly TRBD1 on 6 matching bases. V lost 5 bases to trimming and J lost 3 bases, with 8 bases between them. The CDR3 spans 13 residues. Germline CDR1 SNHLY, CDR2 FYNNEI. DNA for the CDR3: TGTGCCAGCAGTTGGGGGGCCAATCAGCCCCAGCATTTT. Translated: CASSWGANQPQHF.

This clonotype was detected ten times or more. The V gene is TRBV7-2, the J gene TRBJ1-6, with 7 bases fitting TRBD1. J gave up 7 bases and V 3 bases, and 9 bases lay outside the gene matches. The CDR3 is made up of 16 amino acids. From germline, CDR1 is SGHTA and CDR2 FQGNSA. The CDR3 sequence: CASSFLTGLSNSPLHF. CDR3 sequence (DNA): TGTGCCAGCAGCTTCCTGACAGGGCTATCCAATTCACCCCTCCACTTT.

CDR3 sequence: CASIRADSNQPQHF. For the CDR3, the DNA is TGTGCCAGCATTAGGGCGGATAGCAATCAGCCCCAGCATTTT. The rearrangement uses TRBV6-2 or TRBV6-3 and TRBJ1-5, with unresolved D. There are 14 residues in the CDR3. The V and J ends lost 7 bases and 0 bases respectively, with 10 bases between them. Germline-derived CDR1 and CDR2 are MNHEY and SVGEGT.

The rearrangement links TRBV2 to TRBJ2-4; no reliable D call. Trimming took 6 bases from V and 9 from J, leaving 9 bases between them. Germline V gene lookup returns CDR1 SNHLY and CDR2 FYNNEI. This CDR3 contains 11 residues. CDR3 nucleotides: TGTGCCAGCAGCGGCCTCAGCATTCAGTACTTC. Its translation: CASSGLSIQYF.

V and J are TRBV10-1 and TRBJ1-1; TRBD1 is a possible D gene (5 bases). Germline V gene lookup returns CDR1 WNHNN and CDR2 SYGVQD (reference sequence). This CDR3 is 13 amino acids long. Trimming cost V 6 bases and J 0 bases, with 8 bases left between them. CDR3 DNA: TGCGCCAGCAGACAGGACGTGAACACTGAAGCTTTCTTT. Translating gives CASRQDVNTEAFF.

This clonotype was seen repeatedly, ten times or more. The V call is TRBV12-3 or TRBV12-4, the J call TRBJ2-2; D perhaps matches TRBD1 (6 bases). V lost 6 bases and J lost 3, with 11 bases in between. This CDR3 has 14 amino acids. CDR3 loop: CASRLNRDTGELFF. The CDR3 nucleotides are TGTGCCAGCAGGCTCAACAGGGACACCGGGGAGCTGTTTTTT.

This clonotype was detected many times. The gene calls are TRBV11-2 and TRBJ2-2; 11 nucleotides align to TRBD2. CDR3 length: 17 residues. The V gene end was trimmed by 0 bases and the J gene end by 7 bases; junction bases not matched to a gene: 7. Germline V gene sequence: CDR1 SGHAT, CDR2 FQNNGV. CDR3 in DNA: TGTGCCAGCAGCTTAGATTATAGCGGGGGGGCCGGCGGGGAGCTGTTTTTT. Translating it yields CASSLDYSGGAGGELFF.

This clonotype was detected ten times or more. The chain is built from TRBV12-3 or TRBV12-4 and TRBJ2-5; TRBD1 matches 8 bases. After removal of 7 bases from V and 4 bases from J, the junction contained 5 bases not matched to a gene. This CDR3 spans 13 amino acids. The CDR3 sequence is CASTLTGGETQYF. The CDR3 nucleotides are TGTGCCAGCACCTTAACAGGGGGAGAGACCCAGTACTTC.

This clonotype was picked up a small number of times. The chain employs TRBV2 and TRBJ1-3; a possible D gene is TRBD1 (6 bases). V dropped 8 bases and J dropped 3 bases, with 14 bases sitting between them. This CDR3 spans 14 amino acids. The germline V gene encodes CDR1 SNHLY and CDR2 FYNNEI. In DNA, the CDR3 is TGTGCCAGCGCGACAGGCTCCGGTGGAAACACCATATATTTT. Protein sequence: CASATGSGGNTIYF. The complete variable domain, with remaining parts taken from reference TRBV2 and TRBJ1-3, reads EPEVTQTPSHQVTQMGQEVILRCVPISNHLYFYWYRQILGQKVEFLVSFYNNEISEKSEIFDDQFSVERPDGSNFTLKIRSTKLEDSAMYFCASATGSGGNTIYFGEGSWLTVV.

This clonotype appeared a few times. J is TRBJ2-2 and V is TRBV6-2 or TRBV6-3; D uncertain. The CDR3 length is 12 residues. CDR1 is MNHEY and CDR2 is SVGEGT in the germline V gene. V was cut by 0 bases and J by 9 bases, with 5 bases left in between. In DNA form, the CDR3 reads TGTGCCAGCAGTTACTCTAATCGGGAGCTGTTTTTT. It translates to CASSYSNRELFF.

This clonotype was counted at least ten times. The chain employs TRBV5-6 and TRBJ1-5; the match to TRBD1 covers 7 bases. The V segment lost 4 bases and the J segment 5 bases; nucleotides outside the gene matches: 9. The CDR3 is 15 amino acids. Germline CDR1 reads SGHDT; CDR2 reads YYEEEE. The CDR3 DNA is TGTGCCAGCAGCAGGGGGACAGAAGCCTATCAGCCCCAGCATTTT. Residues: CASSRGTEAYQPQHF.

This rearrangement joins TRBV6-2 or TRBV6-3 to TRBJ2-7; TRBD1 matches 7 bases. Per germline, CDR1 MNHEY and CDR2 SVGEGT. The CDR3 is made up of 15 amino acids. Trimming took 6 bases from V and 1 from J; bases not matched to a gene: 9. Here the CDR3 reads CASSPGTVRSYEQYF. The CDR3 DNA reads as TGTGCCAGCAGCCCTGGGACAGTCAGGTCCTACGAGCAGTACTTC.

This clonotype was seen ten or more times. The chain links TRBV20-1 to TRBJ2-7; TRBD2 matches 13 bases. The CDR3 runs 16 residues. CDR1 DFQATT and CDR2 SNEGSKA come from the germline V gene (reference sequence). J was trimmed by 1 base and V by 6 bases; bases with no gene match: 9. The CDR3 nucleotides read TGCAGTGCCGCGGGACTAGCGGGAAGGGTATCCTACGAGCAGTACTTC. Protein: CSAAGLAGRVSYEQYF.

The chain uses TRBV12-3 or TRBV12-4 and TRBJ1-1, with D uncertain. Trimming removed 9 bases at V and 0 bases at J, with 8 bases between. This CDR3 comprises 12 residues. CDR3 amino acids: CASLWLNTEAFF. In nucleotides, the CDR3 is TGTGCCAGTCTCTGGCTGAACACTGAAGCTTTCTTT.